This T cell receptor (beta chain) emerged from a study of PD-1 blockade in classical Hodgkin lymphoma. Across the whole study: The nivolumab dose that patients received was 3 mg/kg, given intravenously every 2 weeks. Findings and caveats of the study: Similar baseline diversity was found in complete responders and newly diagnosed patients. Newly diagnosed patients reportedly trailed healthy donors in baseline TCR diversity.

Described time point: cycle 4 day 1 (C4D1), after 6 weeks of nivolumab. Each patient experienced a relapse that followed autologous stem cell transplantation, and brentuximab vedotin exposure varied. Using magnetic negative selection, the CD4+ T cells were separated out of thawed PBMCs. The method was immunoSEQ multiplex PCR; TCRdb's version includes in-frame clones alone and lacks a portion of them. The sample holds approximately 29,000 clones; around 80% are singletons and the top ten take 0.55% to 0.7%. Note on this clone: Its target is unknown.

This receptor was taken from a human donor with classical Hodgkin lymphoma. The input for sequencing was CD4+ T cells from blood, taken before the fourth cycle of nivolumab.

CDR3 nucleotides: TGTGCCAGTAGTATCGAGGCACTACTCAATCAGCCCCAGCATTTT. Translating gives CASSIEALLNQPQHF. The rearrangement joins TRBV19 to TRBJ1-5; D uncertain. V dropped 3 bases and J dropped 3 bases, with 12 bases sitting between them. Germline V gene data show CDR1 as LNHDA and CDR2 as SQIVND (reference sequence). The CDR3 loop spans 15 amino acids.